The TCR beta chain under discussion was sequenced for a study of cytotoxic CD8 clonotypes in ibrutinib-treated CLL. Trimming stripped 2 bases from V and 3 bases from J, with 8 bases between. This CDR3 has 13 amino acids. Looked up from germline, CDR1 is GTSNPN and CDR2 is SVGIG (reference sequence). This clone was seen a handful of times. Its antigen is still unknown. Sequencing used immunoSEQ multiplex PCR; TCRdb keeps in-frame clones, though not all of them. The sample shows 60,000 or so clones, around 60% of them seen only once. Study-wide findings and caveats: The study found public clonotypes uncommon, contracting or stable on treatment.

The sample consisted of PBMCs, taken after 12 months of ibrutinib treatment. This clonotype was sampled from a human donor with chronic lymphocytic leukemia. The genes are TRBV30 and TRBJ1-5; D gene unclear. The CDR3 sequence is CAWSRQSNQPQHF. The CDR3 DNA sequence: TGTGCCTGGAGTCGGCAGTCCAATCAGCCCCAGCATTTT. Full variable domain (rest looked up from reference TRBV30 and TRBJ1-5): SQTIHQWPATLVQPVGSPLSLECTVEGTSNPNLYWYRQAAGRGLQLLFYSVGIGQISSEVPQNLSASRPQDRQFILSSKKLLLSDSGFYLCAWSRQSNQPQHFGDGTRLSIL.